These 17 T cell receptor beta chains were all obtained from the same sample, sequenced in a study of cytomegalovirus exposure and HLA in healthy donors. Primers: 60 Vbeta forward and 13 Jbeta reverse. This table comes from immunoSEQ multiplex PCR, and its TCRdb copy is limited to in-frame clones, with some not included. The sample consists of over 200,000 clones, nearly 80% of them appearing once. Sequenced: PBMCs. These TCRs come from a male donor in good health and CMV-seronegative.

Of note for this clone: One end of the junction is discordant with germline, which a read error may explain. V usage is TRBV5-6 and J usage is TRBJ1-5, with a tentative D call TRBD1 (6 bases). Germline values: CDR1 SGHDT, CDR2 YYEEEE. The CDR3 is made up of 16 amino acids. CDR3 in DNA: TGTGCCAGAAGCTTGGGGGCGGGGGCGAGCAATCAGCCCCAGCATTTT. Translating gives CARSLGAGASNQPQHF.

The CDR3 region is CASAGWGVQTEAFF. The CDR3 bases are TGTGCCAGCGCCGGTTGGGGCGTTCAGACTGAAGCTTTCTTT. This chain joins TRBV27 and TRBJ1-1; D possibly corresponds to TRBD1 (5 bases). Trimming left V 8 bases short and J 5 bases short, with 18 bases between. This CDR3 spans 14 amino acids. Germline V gene sequence: CDR1 MNHEY, CDR2 SMNVEV (reference sequence).

This chain uses TRBV6-5 with TRBJ2-7; 8 nucleotides align to TRBD1. The V gene's germline CDR1 is MNHEY and CDR2 SVGAGI. Unmatched junction bases numbered 13, after V lost 5 bases and J lost 7 bases. The CDR3 runs to 15 residues. The CDR3 reads CASSLRSAGGGEQYF. CDR3 DNA sequence: TGTGCCAGCAGTCTACGCTCGGCAGGGGGCGGGGAGCAGTACTTC.

This clone turned up a few times. The chain links TRBV7-8 to TRBJ1-5, with TRBD1 as a possible D gene (5 bases). The CDR3 length is 15 residues. Trimming shortened V by 2 bases and J by 1 base, and 9 bases separated the two germline ends. The germline V gene has CDR1 SGHVS and CDR2 FQNEAQ. As DNA, the CDR3 is TGTGCCAGCAGCTTACAGGGCGTCAGCAATCAGCCCCAGCATTTT. This sequence encodes CASSLQGVSNQPQHF.

In nucleotides, the CDR3 is TGTGCCAGCAGCTCCGGGACTCTTTCCTACAATGAGCAGTTCTTC. Amino acids: CASSSGTLSYNEQFF. V and J are TRBV7-2 and TRBJ2-1, with a weak D call TRBD2 (6 bases). Germline V lookup: CDR1 SGHTA, CDR2 FQGNSA. The CDR3 is 15 amino acids. V was shortened by 4 bases and J by 1 base, with 11 bases between the two germline ends.

V usage is TRBV7-8 and J usage is TRBJ2-7, with 13 bases fitting TRBD2. CDR3 length: 18 amino acids. The ends lost 0 bases at V and 3 bases at J; junction bases unmatched: 8. In germline, CDR1 is SGHVS, CDR2 FQNEAQ. DNA for the CDR3: TGTGCCAGCAGCTTAGCGACTAGCGGGAGGCTCCTGGGCTACGAGCAGTACTTC. Protein: CASSLATSGRLLGYEQYF. The complete variable domain, with remaining parts taken from reference TRBV7-8 and TRBJ2-7, reads GAGVSQSPRYKVAKRGQDVALRCDPISGHVSLFWYQQALGQGPEFLTYFQNEAQLDKSGLPSDRFFAERPEGSVSTLKIQRTQQEDSAVYLCASSLATSGRLLGYEQYFGPGTRLTVT.

The V gene is TRBV19, the J gene TRBJ2-5, with 9 bases that match TRBD2. V trimming: 6 bases; J trimming: 1 base; junction bases outside the gene matches: 0. The germline CDR1 and CDR2 sequences are LNHDA and SQIVND (reference sequence). The CDR3 loop spans 13 amino acids. DNA for the CDR3: TGTGCCAGTAGACTAGCGGGCCAAGAGACCCAGTACTTC. It encodes CASRLAGQETQYF.

The chain has TRBV5-1 and TRBJ2-3, with 11 bases lining up with TRBD1. The CDR3 runs 15 residues. CDR1 SGHRS and CDR2 YFSETQ come from the germline V gene. Trimming at V came to 4 bases and at J to 6 bases, leaving 7 bases not matched to a gene. The CDR3 coding sequence is TGCGCCAGCAGCGGACAGGGGGCCCAGGTCGATACGCAGTATTTT. Translating gives CASSGQGAQVDTQYF.

This clone was observed a single time. This chain links TRBV27 with TRBJ1-1; 7 bases line up with TRBD1. Per the germline V gene, CDR1 is MNHEY and CDR2 is SMNVEV (reference sequence). V was clipped by 2 bases and J by 3 bases; unmatched bases: 6. The CDR3 sequence is 15 residues long. CDR3 loop: CASSLKGARDTEAFF. The CDR3 nucleotides are TGTGCCAGCAGTTTAAAGGGGGCCAGAGACACTGAAGCTTTCTTT.

The chain recombines TRBV30 with TRBJ1-2; no firm D call. The CDR3 is made up of 13 amino acids. V shed 2 bases and J shed 4 bases, with 11 bases lying between them. The germline V gene encodes CDR1 GTSNPN and CDR2 SVGIG (reference sequence). The CDR3 sequence is CAWSTDGLYGYTF. In DNA form, the CDR3 reads TGTGCCTGGAGTACGGACGGACTCTATGGCTACACCTTC.

The chain recombines TRBV6-1 with TRBJ1-2; D unclear. With 0 bases removed from V and 1 base from J, the gap between germline ends came to 6 bases. This CDR3 is built from 14 residues. Germline V gives CDR1 MNHNS, CDR2 SASEGT. The CDR3 loop is CASSEAGDNYGYTF. The CDR3 DNA reads as TGTGCCAGCAGTGAAGCCGGGGATAACTATGGCTACACCTTC.

The chain is built from TRBV7-9 and TRBJ1-1; no clear D. The germline V gene has CDR1 SEHNR and CDR2 FQNEAQ (reference sequence). The CDR3 totals 12 residues. V gave up 5 bases and J gave up 8 bases, with 12 bases separating them. The CDR3 loop is CASSDAGAEAFF. CDR3 in DNA: TGTGCCAGCAGCGACGCGGGCGCAGAAGCTTTCTTT.

The chain employs TRBV6-1 and TRBJ1-6, with D unclear. Per germline, CDR1 MNHNS and CDR2 SASEGT. With 2 bases removed from V and 10 bases from J, the gap between germline ends came to 9 bases. The CDR3 runs to 13 residues. The CDR3 reads CASSELRNSPLHF. The CDR3 DNA sequence: TGTGCCAGCAGTGAATTGAGGAACTCACCCCTCCACTTT.

The chain has TRBV5-1 and TRBJ1-1, with D tentatively TRBD1 (6 bases). This CDR3 is built from 14 residues. Germline V CDR1 and CDR2: SGHRS, YFSETQ. The V end was cut by 7 bases, the J end by 5 bases, with 18 bases between. CDR3 residues: CASAPLGAPTEAFF. The CDR3 region has the DNA TGCGCCAGCGCCCCCTTGGGGGCTCCTACTGAAGCTTTCTTT.

This chain connects TRBV7-6 to TRBJ1-1, with D perhaps matching TRBD1 (6 bases). The V gene's germline CDR1 is SGHVS and CDR2 FNYEAQ. V was trimmed by 5 bases and J by 3 bases, leaving 10 bases between them. This CDR3 comprises 13 residues. In nucleotides, the CDR3 is TGTGCCAGCAGCCTGGACAGATACACTGAAGCTTTCTTT. The encoded protein is CASSLDRYTEAFF. Looking up the rest from reference TRBV7-6 and TRBJ1-1 gives the full variable domain: GAGVSQSPRYKVTKRGQDVALRCDPISGHVSLYWYRQALGQGPEFLTYFNYEAQQDKSGLPNDRFSAERPEGSISTLTIQRTEQRDSAMYRCASSLDRYTEAFFGQGTRLTVV.

V and J are TRBV5-1 and TRBJ2-5, with a weak D call TRBD2 (6 bases). CDR3 length: 15 amino acids. The V end was cut by 4 bases, the J end by 2 bases, with 15 bases between. Germline CDR1 SGHRS, CDR2 YFSETQ. CDR3 nucleotide sequence: TGCGCCAGCAGCCTCCGGGACTTACCTCAAGAGACCCAGTACTTC. Residues: CASSLRDLPQETQYF.

The J gene is TRBJ2-1, the V gene TRBV29-1; 8 nucleotides line up with TRBD2. V gave up 7 bases and J gave up 5 bases; unmatched junction bases: 10. CDR3 size: 14 residues. Germline loops: CDR1 SQVTM, CDR2 ANQGSEA. The CDR3 spells CSAPGREAHNEQFF. CDR3 nucleotides: TGCAGCGCCCCCGGGCGGGAGGCCCACAATGAGCAGTTCTTC.